This note documents a single T cell receptor (beta chain) sequence. Trimming took 9 bases from V and 7 from J; bases not matched to a gene: 12. The length of the CDR3 is 14 residues. CDR1 is LNHDA and CDR2 is SQIVND in the germline V gene (reference sequence). This record belongs to a study of blood T cell repertoires in COVID-19. Study as a whole: The samples span acute and convalescent COVID-19 from the United States, Italy and Spain.

Source study methods: Amplification from reference gene primers served as the basis for estimated nucleated cell counts. Produced via immunoSEQ multiplex PCR; TCRdb's table is partial and in-frame only. Clone size and V and J calls were adopted from that table, with D and trimming inferred from the DNA. The sample lists about 48,000 clones, 90% occurring once. This sequence joins TRBV19 and TRBJ1-3, with 7 positions matching TRBD1. Sequencing used peripheral blood. This sequence originates from a man between 65 and 79 years old with acute or convalescent COVID-19. Here the CDR3 DNA reads TGTGCCAGCCGGGACAGCCCGGCGTTCAACACCATATATTTT. Protein: CASRDSPAFNTIYF.